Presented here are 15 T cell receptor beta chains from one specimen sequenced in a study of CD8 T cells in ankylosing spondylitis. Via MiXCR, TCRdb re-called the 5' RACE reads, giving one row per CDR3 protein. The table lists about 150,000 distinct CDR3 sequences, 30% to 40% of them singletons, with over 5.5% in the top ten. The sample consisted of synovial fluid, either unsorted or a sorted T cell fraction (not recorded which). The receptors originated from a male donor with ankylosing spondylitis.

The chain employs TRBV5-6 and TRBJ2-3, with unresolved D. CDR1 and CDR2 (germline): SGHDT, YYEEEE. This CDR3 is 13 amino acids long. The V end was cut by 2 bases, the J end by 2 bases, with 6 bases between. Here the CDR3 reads CASSFVSTDTQYF. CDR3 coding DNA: TGTGCCAGCAGCTTCGTCTCCACAGATACGCAGTATTTT.

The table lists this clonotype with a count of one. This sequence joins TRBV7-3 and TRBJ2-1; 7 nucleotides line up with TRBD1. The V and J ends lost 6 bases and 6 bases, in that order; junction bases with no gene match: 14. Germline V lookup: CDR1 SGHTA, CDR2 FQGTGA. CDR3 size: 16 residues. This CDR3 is CASSPDREGWGNEQFF. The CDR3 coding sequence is TGTGCCAGCAGTCCTGACAGGGAAGGTTGGGGCAATGAGCAGTTCTTC.

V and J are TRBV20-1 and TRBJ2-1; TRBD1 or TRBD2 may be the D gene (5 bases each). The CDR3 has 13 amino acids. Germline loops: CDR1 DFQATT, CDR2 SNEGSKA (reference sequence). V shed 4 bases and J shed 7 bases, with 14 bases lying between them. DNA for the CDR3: TGCAGTGCTAATTCGGGGACGTGGAATGAGCAGTTCTTC. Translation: CSANSGTWNEQFF.

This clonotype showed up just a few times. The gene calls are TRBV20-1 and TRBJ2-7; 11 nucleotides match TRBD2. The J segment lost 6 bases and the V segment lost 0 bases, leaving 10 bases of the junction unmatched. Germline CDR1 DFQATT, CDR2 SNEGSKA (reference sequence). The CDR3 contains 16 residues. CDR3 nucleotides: TGCAGTGCTAGAGAGGGACTAGCGGTTCAAAAGACCGAGCAGTACTTC. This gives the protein CSAREGLAVQKTEQYF.

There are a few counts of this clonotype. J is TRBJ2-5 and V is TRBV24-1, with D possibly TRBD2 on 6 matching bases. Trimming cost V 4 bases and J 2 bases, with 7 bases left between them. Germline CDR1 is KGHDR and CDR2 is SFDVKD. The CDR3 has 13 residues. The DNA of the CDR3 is TGTGCCACCAGTGAGGGGGGTCAAGAGACCCAGTACTTC. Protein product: CATSEGGQETQYF.

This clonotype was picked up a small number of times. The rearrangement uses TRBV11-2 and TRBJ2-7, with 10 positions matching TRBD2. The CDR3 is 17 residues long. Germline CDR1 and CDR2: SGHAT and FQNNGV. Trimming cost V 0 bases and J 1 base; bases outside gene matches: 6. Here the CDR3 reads CASSLERASGSSYEQYF. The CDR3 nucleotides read TGTGCCAGCAGCTTAGAAAGGGCTAGCGGGAGTTCCTACGAGCAGTACTTC.

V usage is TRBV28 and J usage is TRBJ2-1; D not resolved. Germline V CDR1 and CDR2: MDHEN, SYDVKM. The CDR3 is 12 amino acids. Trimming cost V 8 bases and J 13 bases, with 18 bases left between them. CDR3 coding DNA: TGTGCCAGCGGTCCTGGTGCAGCCCGTCAGTTCTTC. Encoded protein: CASGPGAARQFF. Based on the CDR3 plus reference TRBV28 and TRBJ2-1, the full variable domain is DVKVTQSSRYLVKRTGEKVFLECVQDMDHENMFWYRQDPGLGLRLIYFSYDVKMKEKGDIPEGYSVSREKKERFSLILESASTNQTSMYLCASGPGAARQFFGPGTRLTVL.

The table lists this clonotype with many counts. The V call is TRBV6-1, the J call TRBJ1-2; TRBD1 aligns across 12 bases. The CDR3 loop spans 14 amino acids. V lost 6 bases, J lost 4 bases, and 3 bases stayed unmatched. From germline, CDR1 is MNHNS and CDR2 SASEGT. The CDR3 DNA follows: TGTGCCAGCAGACCGGGACAGGGGGCCTATGGCTACACCTTC. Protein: CASRPGQGAYGYTF.

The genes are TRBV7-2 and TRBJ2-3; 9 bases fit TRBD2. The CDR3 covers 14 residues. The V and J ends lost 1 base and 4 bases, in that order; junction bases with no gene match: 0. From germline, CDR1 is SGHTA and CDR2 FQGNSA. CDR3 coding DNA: TGTGCCAGCAGCTTAGGGACTAGCGCAGATACGCAGTATTTT. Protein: CASSLGTSADTQYF.

The CDR3 reads CASSPSLGVTYNSPLHF. The CDR3 DNA reads TGTGCCAGCAGTCCCAGCTTAGGGGTAACCTATAATTCACCCCTCCACTTT. This chain connects TRBV12-3 or TRBV12-4 to TRBJ1-6, with a weak D call TRBD1 (5 bases). This CDR3 is 17 amino acids long. V was cut by 5 bases and J by 2 bases, with 16 bases left in between.

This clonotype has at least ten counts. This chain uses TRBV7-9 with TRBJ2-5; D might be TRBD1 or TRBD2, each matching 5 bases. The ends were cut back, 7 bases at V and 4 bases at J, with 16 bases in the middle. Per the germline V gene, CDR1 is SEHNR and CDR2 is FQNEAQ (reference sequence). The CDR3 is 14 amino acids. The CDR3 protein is CASIGLGPRETQYF. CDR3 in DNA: TGTGCCAGCATCGGACTGGGACCTCGAGAGACCCAGTACTTC.

The CDR3 is CSAEDSTSYNEQFF. CDR3 nucleotide sequence: TGCAGCGCCGAGGACTCCACCTCCTACAATGAGCAGTTCTTC. The chain uses TRBV29-1 and TRBJ2-1, with D possibly matching TRBD2 (5 bases). Germline V gives CDR1 SQVTM, CDR2 ANQGSEA. The CDR3 loop spans 14 amino acids. V dropped 7 bases and J dropped 0 bases, with 13 bases sitting between them.

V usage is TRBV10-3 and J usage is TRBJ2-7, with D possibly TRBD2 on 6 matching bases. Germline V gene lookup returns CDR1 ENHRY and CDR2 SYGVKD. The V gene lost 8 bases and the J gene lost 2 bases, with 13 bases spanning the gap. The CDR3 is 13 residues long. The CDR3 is CAIGQGGPYEQYF. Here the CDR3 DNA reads TGTGCCATCGGGCAGGGAGGACCCTACGAGCAGTACTTC.

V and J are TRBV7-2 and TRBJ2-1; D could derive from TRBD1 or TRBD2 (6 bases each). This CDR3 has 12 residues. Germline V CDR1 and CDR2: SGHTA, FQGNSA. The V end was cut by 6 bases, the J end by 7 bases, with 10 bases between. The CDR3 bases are TGTGCCAGCAGTGGGGGGCGGAATGAGCAGTTCTTC. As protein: CASSGGRNEQFF.

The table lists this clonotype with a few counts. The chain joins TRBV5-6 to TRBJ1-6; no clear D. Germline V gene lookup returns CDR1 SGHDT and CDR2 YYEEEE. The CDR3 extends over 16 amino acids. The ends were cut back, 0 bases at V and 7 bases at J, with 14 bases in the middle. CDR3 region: CASSLGRMHVNSPLHF. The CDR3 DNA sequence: TGTGCCAGCAGCTTGGGCAGAATGCATGTGAATTCACCCCTCCACTTT.